Below, 24 T cell receptor beta chains from the same sample are listed, as sequenced in a study of response to subunit inactivated influenza vaccine. TCRdb re-derived calls from the RT-PCR reads in MiXCR, one entry per CDR3 protein. The sample yields over 150,000 distinct CDR3 sequences, about 11% seen once. The sample consisted of CD8+ T cells sorted from PBMCs, taken less than 30 months after vaccination. The receptors here all came from a man aged 45 to 70 who received an inactivated influenza vaccine.

This clonotype came up a few times. The V call is TRBV20-1, the J call TRBJ1-5; D is unclear. CDR1 DFQATT and CDR2 SNEGSKA come from the germline V gene (reference sequence). CDR3 length: 14 residues. Trimming removed 3 bases at V and 5 bases at J, with 14 bases between. In DNA form, the CDR3 reads TGCAGTGCTAGGTTCCGGGAATACCATCAGCCCCAGCATTTT. This codes for CSARFREYHQPQHF.

V and J are TRBV5-1 and TRBJ2-3; 7 bases align to TRBD1. Germline V gene sequence: CDR1 SGHRS, CDR2 YFSETQ. This CDR3 has 15 residues. V lost 4 bases to trimming and J lost 2 bases; unmatched junction nucleotides: 7. CDR3 nucleotides: TGCGCCAGCAGCGGGACAGACGGACTCACAGATACGCAGTATTTT. Encoded protein: CASSGTDGLTDTQYF.

In this sample, this clonotype turned up many times. The chain couples TRBV29-1 to TRBJ2-1; 8 bases map to TRBD2. Germline V gene lookup returns CDR1 SQVTM and CDR2 ANQGSEA. The CDR3 consists of 13 residues. After removal of 7 bases from V and 8 bases from J, the junction contained 10 bases not matched to a gene. The CDR3: CSARPSSGHEQFF. The CDR3 nucleotides are TGCAGCGCCAGGCCTTCTAGCGGGCATGAGCAGTTCTTC.

This clonotype has more than one count but fewer than ten. The V gene is TRBV27, the J gene TRBJ2-7, with 10 positions matching TRBD2. CDR1 is MNHEY and CDR2 is SMNVEV in the germline V gene (reference sequence). The CDR3 covers 16 residues. V lost 5 bases and J lost 3; bases outside the gene matches: 10. The CDR3, as DNA: TGTGCCAGCAGTCGGACTAGCGGAGAGGTCTTCTACGAGCAGTACTTC. Translating it yields CASSRTSGEVFYEQYF.

This clonotype was detected many times. This sequence joins TRBV15 and TRBJ1-2, with D perhaps matching TRBD1 (6 bases). Germline values: CDR1 LNHNV, CDR2 YYDKDF (reference sequence). The CDR3 extends over 14 amino acids. Trimming shortened V by 5 bases and J by 4 bases, and 14 bases separated the two germline ends. The DNA for the CDR3 is TGTGCCACCAGCCGAGTGGGGGCCGGCTATGGCTACACCTTC. Encoded protein: CATSRVGAGYGYTF.

The chain has TRBV28 and TRBJ1-6, with D unclear. Germline lookup yields CDR1 MDHEN and CDR2 SYDVKM. The length of the CDR3 is 14 residues. The V end was cut by 6 bases, the J end by 8 bases, with 14 bases between. This CDR3 reads CASRPTPSHSPLHF. The CDR3 DNA sequence: TGTGCCAGCAGGCCGACACCATCCCATTCACCCCTCCACTTT.

The genes are TRBV9 and TRBJ2-2, with D possibly being TRBD2 (5 bases). Trimming took off 4 bases at V and 5 bases at J, with 15 bases between the two ends. The CDR3 has 15 amino acids. The germline CDR1 and CDR2 sequences are SGDLS and YYNGEE. The CDR3 loop reads CASSKAPSPTGELFF. The CDR3 DNA follows: TGTGCCAGCAGCAAGGCCCCTAGCCCTACCGGGGAGCTGTTTTTT.

This sequence joins TRBV7-8 and TRBJ2-3; D is ambiguous. Germline CDR1 SGHVS, CDR2 FQNEAQ. V was trimmed by 4 bases and J by 9 bases, leaving 11 bases between them. This CDR3 has 12 residues. The CDR3 nucleotides read TGTGCCAGCAGCTCCTACACAGCCACGCAGTATTTT. It is translated as CASSSYTATQYF.

The chain is built from TRBV4-1 and TRBJ2-7; TRBD2 matches at 7 bases. With 1 base clipped from V and 7 bases from J, the junction kept 10 bases outside the gene matches. Germline-derived CDR1 and CDR2 are MGHRA and YSYEKL. The CDR3 consists of 15 residues. The CDR3 loop reads CASSQGRGRAEEQYF. Here the CDR3 DNA reads TGCGCCAGCAGCCAAGGTCGAGGGAGGGCGGAGGAGCAGTACTTC.

The table lists this clonotype with a few counts. The J gene is TRBJ2-1, the V gene TRBV27, with a possible D match to TRBD2 (6 bases). This CDR3 comprises 15 residues. V was trimmed by 5 bases and J by 6 bases, leaving 17 bases between them. Per the germline V gene, CDR1 is MNHEY and CDR2 is SMNVEV (reference sequence). Here the CDR3 reads CASSLGLPPSNEQFF. In DNA, the CDR3 is TGTGCCAGCAGTCTGGGACTCCCTCCCTCCAATGAGCAGTTCTTC.

The chain has TRBV12-3 or TRBV12-4 and TRBJ2-1; 11 nucleotides agree with TRBD1. This CDR3 region has 15 residues. The junction had 5 bases not matched to a gene; V was cut back by 5 bases and J by 5 bases. CDR3 DNA: TGTGCCAGCAGTCCACCGGACAGGGGGCACAATGAGCAGTTCTTC. Translating gives CASSPPDRGHNEQFF.

V gene TRBV6-5 combines with J gene TRBJ2-3; 7 nucleotides line up with TRBD2. Trimming removed 4 bases from V and 3 bases from J; junction bases left unmatched: 16. This CDR3 is 18 amino acids long. The germline gives CDR1 MNHEY, CDR2 SVGAGI. The CDR3: CASSSLAGATPATDTQYF. The CDR3 DNA reads TGTGCCAGCAGTTCCTTAGCGGGCGCCACCCCGGCGACAGATACGCAGTATTTT.

This clonotype was detected only a few times. This rearrangement joins TRBV4-3 to TRBJ2-5; TRBD2 matches at 15 bases. Germline CDR1 reads LGHNA; CDR2 reads YSLEER. The V and J ends lost 4 bases and 4 bases, in that order; junction bases with no gene match: 13. The CDR3 is 19 residues long. The CDR3 here is CASSPGLAGGPSLGETQYF. The CDR3 DNA reads as TGCGCCAGCAGCCCAGGACTAGCGGGGGGGCCGTCTTTGGGAGAGACCCAGTACTTC.

This clonotype was detected only a few times. The genes are TRBV9 and TRBJ2-1; 9 bases line up with TRBD1. V lost 4 bases and J lost 4; bases outside the gene matches: 9. The V gene's germline CDR1 is SGDLS and CDR2 YYNGEE. CDR3 length: 16 residues. The CDR3 DNA sequence: TGTGCCAGCAGCCCGAAGACAGGGGGGAGTTACAATGAGCAGTTCTTC. As protein: CASSPKTGGSYNEQFF.

This clonotype was picked up a small number of times. The J gene is TRBJ2-7, the V gene TRBV6-5; the match to TRBD1 covers 7 bases. The CDR3 is 14 amino acids. Germline-derived CDR1 and CDR2 are MNHEY and SVGAGI. Germline trimming cut 3 bases from V and 5 bases from J; bases unmatched to any gene: 7. CDR3 sequence reads: CASSYSQGVDEQYF. In DNA form, the CDR3 reads TGTGCCAGCAGTTATAGCCAGGGGGTAGACGAGCAGTACTTC.

This clonotype was detected many times. This chain uses TRBV2 with TRBJ1-1; possibly TRBD1 for D (6 bases). V shed 7 bases and J shed 11 bases, with 14 bases lying between them. This CDR3 has 11 amino acids. The germline V gene has CDR1 SNHLY and CDR2 FYNNEI. In nucleotides, the CDR3 is TGTGCCAGCAACCGTCGGGGGGCGGCTTTCTTT. The encoded protein is CASNRRGAAFF. Looking up the rest from reference TRBV2 and TRBJ1-1 gives the full variable domain: EPEVTQTPSHQVTQMGQEVILRCVPISNHLYFYWYRQILGQKVEFLVSFYNNEISEKSEIFDDQFSVERPDGSNFTLKIRSTKLEDSAMYFCASNRRGAAFFGQGTRLTVV.

The CDR3 spells CASSSVPGTGDVDTQYF. DNA for the CDR3: TGTGCCAGCAGCAGCGTCCCAGGGACAGGGGATGTGGATACGCAGTATTTT. The chain is built from TRBV9 and TRBJ2-3, with TRBD1 matching 10 bases. This CDR3 has 17 residues. Germline-derived CDR1 and CDR2 are SGDLS and YYNGEE. Trimming removed 4 bases from V and 6 bases from J; junction bases left unmatched: 14.

The sample holds a few counts of this clonotype. This chain connects TRBV5-1 to TRBJ2-2; 13 positions match TRBD2. Germline V CDR1 and CDR2: SGHRS, YFSETQ. There are 17 residues in the CDR3. The V gene end was trimmed by 0 bases and the J gene end by 5 bases; junction bases not matched to a gene: 4. CDR3 protein: CASSLALAGGPTGELFF. In DNA form, the CDR3 reads TGCGCCAGCAGCTTGGCACTAGCGGGAGGGCCGACCGGGGAGCTGTTTTTT.

J is TRBJ2-1 and V is TRBV6-5, with TRBD2 matching over 12 bases. The V gene end was trimmed by 0 bases and the J gene end by 9 bases; junction bases not matched to a gene: 9. The germline V gene has CDR1 MNHEY and CDR2 SVGAGI. The CDR3 length is 17 residues. CDR3 coding DNA: TGTGCCAGCAGTTACTCGTGGCAGACTAGCGGGAGAGGTGAGCAGTTCTTC. Translating it yields CASSYSWQTSGRGEQFF.

Only a few counts were recorded for this clonotype. The gene calls are TRBV27 and TRBJ1-5; D perhaps matches TRBD1 (6 bases). CDR3 length: 15 amino acids. Germline assignment: CDR1 MNHEY and CDR2 SMNVEV (reference sequence). V gave up 5 bases and J gave up 2 bases, with 13 bases separating them. CDR3 sequence: CASSDNRARNQPQHF. The CDR3 DNA reads as TGTGCCAGCAGTGATAACAGGGCCCGCAATCAGCCCCAGCATTTT.

This clonotype was counted only a few times. J is TRBJ1-5 and V is TRBV20-1, with no clear D. The CDR3 is made up of 12 amino acids. Deletions cut 5 bases from V and 5 bases from J, with 10 bases between. Germline V gene data show CDR1 as DFQATT and CDR2 as SNEGSKA (reference sequence). Here the CDR3 DNA reads TGCAGTGCTCGGGAATTGTATCAGCCCCAGCATTTT. Translating gives CSARELYQPQHF.

This clonotype has ten or more counts. The chain joins TRBV29-1 to TRBJ2-2, with D hard to call. V gave up 4 bases and J gave up 2 bases, with 5 bases separating them. The CDR3 consists of 12 residues. CDR1 and CDR2 from the germline V gene are SQVTM and ANQGSEA. The CDR3 DNA reads TGCAGCGTTGTACATAACACCGGGGAGCTGTTTTTT. Its protein product is CSVVHNTGELFF.

This clonotype came up many times. The chain carries TRBV12-3 or TRBV12-4 and TRBJ1-2; weak D call: TRBD1 (6 bases). Trimming removed 6 bases at V and 2 bases at J, with 13 bases between. The length of the CDR3 is 14 residues. The DNA for the CDR3 is TGTGCCAGCAGCCCCTTGGGGGCGAACTATGGCTACACCTTC. Protein sequence: CASSPLGANYGYTF.

V and J are TRBV9 and TRBJ1-3, with D possibly being TRBD1 (6 bases). There are 15 residues in the CDR3. Trimming took off 0 bases at V and 1 base at J, with 8 bases between the two ends. In germline, CDR1 is SGDLS, CDR2 YYNGEE. The CDR3 sequence: CASSVVGGSGNTIYF. In DNA, the CDR3 is TGTGCCAGCAGCGTAGTAGGGGGGTCTGGAAACACCATATATTTT.